Here is one TCR beta chain with its context. Replicate PCRs for sorted subsets used approximately 190 ng DNA; this equaled about 30,000 T cell genomes. TCRdb's table, derived via immunoSEQ multiplex PCR, lists solely in-frame clones and lacks some. Here the sample spans 2 million to 3 million clones, approximately 93% being singletons. The germline V gene has CDR1 SGHRS and CDR2 YFSETQ. V dropped 2 bases and J dropped 6 bases, with 11 bases sitting between them. CDR3 length equals 14 residues. The record originates from a study of shared clonotypes between healthy human individuals. CD4+ cells were split into CD45RA+ naive and CD45RA-negative memory subsets.

The chain recombines TRBV5-1 with TRBJ2-2; unclear D gene. The receptor's source is a man between 18 and 29 years old in good health. Some clones in this sample may be carry-over from other donors' samples. The sequencing sample was made of naive CD4+ T cells from PBMCs. The subset denotes: CD45RA+ positively selected. CDR3: CASSLQPIPGELFF. The CDR3 region has the DNA TGCGCCAGCAGCTTACAACCCATCCCCGGGGAGCTGTTTTTT.